The 21 T cell receptor beta chains below all came from one sample that was sequenced in a study of OX40 agonist ivuxolimab in advanced cancers. The table came from immunoSEQ multiplex PCR; TCRdb's copy has only in-frame clones and leaves some out. The sample carries around 57,000 clones, 92% recorded once. Sequencing was performed on CD4+ or CD8+ T cells sorted from blood, taken in a trial of the OX40 agonist ivuxolimab. The receptors shown here come from an adult with an advanced solid tumor such as melanoma, head and neck, liver or kidney cancer.

This rearrangement joins TRBV28 to TRBJ1-2; maybe TRBD1 (5 bases). With 5 bases removed from V and 8 bases from J, the gap between germline ends came to 24 bases. This CDR3 is 16 amino acids long. The germline CDR1 and CDR2 sequences are MDHEN and SYDVKM. CDR3 sequence reads: CASSPPEWGTAKGYTF. The CDR3 nucleotides are TGTGCCAGCAGTCCTCCCGAATGGGGGACCGCTAAAGGCTACACCTTC.

The CDR3 protein is CASSLGPWNTEAFF. In DNA form, the CDR3 reads TGTGCCAGCAGTTTGGGACCCTGGAACACTGAAGCTTTCTTT. The chain joins TRBV27 to TRBJ1-1, with TRBD1 as a possible D gene (5 bases). V dropped 3 bases and J dropped 1 base, with 9 bases sitting between them. CDR3 length: 14 amino acids. The germline V gene has CDR1 MNHEY and CDR2 SMNVEV (reference sequence).

This clone was seen a single time. The gene calls are TRBV29-1 and TRBJ1-1, with 9 bases identical to TRBD1. J lost 5 bases, V lost 6 bases, and 10 bases had no gene match. CDR1 and CDR2 (germline): SQVTM, ANQGSEA. This CDR3 contains 14 residues. As DNA, the CDR3 is TGCAGCGTAGTACTTGGGACAGGGAGTACTGAAGCTTTCTTT. Translating it yields CSVVLGTGSTEAFF.

This clone occurred a few times. J is TRBJ2-1 and V is TRBV11-3; 9 bases are shared with TRBD2. Germline V gene lookup returns CDR1 SGHNT and CDR2 YENEEA. V lost 6 bases, J lost 3 bases, and 9 bases stayed unmatched. There are 16 residues in the CDR3. Here the CDR3 DNA reads TGTGCCAGCAGTCTCGCCGGGACTAGCATCTACAATGAGCAGTTCTTC. It codes for CASSLAGTSIYNEQFF.

This clone was found once. This chain connects TRBV7-8 to TRBJ2-7; D is undetermined. The CDR3 has 12 residues. Trimming left V 1 base short and J 5 bases short, with 6 bases between. Germline loops: CDR1 SGHVS, CDR2 FQNEAQ. CDR3 amino acids: CASSLGFHEQYF. CDR3 DNA sequence: TGTGCCAGCAGCTTAGGGTTTCACGAGCAGTACTTC.

The rearrangement joins TRBV13 to TRBJ2-1, with D hard to call. V lost 5 bases and J 0 bases, leaving 2 bases between the germline ends. CDR1 and CDR2 (germline): PRHDT, FYEKMQ (reference sequence). CDR3 length: 12 amino acids. This CDR3 reads CASSHSYNEQFF. The CDR3 region has the DNA TGTGCCAGCAGCCACTCCTACAATGAGCAGTTCTTC.

The CDR3: CASSMTYRYTGGNQFGAFF. For the CDR3, the DNA is TGTGCCAGCAGTATGACGTACCGTTATACAGGGGGCAATCAATTCGGAGCTTTCTTT. The chain combines TRBV28 with TRBJ1-1, with 9 positions matching TRBD1. The CDR3 consists of 19 residues. Trimming removed 5 bases from V and 10 bases from J; junction bases left unmatched: 26. The germline V gene encodes CDR1 MDHEN and CDR2 SYDVKM.

The chain recombines TRBV7-3 with TRBJ2-1, with 7 bases lining up with TRBD1. V lost 5 bases and J lost 8; bases outside the gene matches: 15. CDR1 SGHTA and CDR2 FQGTGA come from the germline V gene. There are 16 residues in the CDR3. The CDR3 DNA reads TGTGCCAGCAGCCCAGACCTAACACGACAGGGACATGAGCAGTTCTTC. Its translation is CASSPDLTRQGHEQFF.

The gene calls are TRBV4-1 and TRBJ2-5, with a tentative D call TRBD2 (5 bases). Trimming pared 0 bases from V and 6 bases from J, leaving 8 bases between. CDR1 is MGHRA and CDR2 is YSYEKL in the germline V gene. The CDR3 consists of 13 residues. CDR3 region: CASSQDRRQTQYF. CDR3 nucleotides: TGCGCCAGCAGCCAAGACAGGAGGCAGACCCAGTACTTC.

J is TRBJ1-1 and V is TRBV19, with D unresolved. This CDR3 region has 15 residues. Germline CDR1 is LNHDA and CDR2 is SQIVND (reference sequence). The V end lost 2 bases, the J end lost 1 base, and 11 bases lay between the germline ends. Written as DNA, the CDR3 is TGTGCCAGTAGTATATTGTCCCGGGGGAACACTGAAGCTTTCTTT. Its translation: CASSILSRGNTEAFF.

The chain couples TRBV11-3 to TRBJ2-7; possibly TRBD1 for D (6 bases). The CDR3 extends over 15 amino acids. The germline V gene encodes CDR1 SGHNT and CDR2 YENEEA. Trimming cost V 1 base and J 0 bases, with 10 bases left between them. CDR3 loop: CASSLGRDNSYEQYV. The CDR3 DNA sequence: TGTGCCAGCAGCTTAGGTCGGGACAACTCCTACGAGCAGTACGTC.

This chain joins TRBV6-1 and TRBJ1-5; D is uncertain. V shed 2 bases and J shed 0 bases, with 8 bases lying between them. CDR1 and CDR2 (germline): MNHNS, SASEGT. This CDR3 is built from 15 residues. The CDR3 loop reads CASSEQRNSNQPQHF. The CDR3 DNA reads as TGTGCCAGCAGTGAACAGCGGAATAGCAATCAGCCCCAGCATTTT.

The rearrangement links TRBV28 to TRBJ1-5, with 8 bases lining up with TRBD1. There are 18 residues in the CDR3. The germline CDR1 and CDR2 sequences are MDHEN and SYDVKM. J was trimmed by 4 bases and V by 3 bases; bases with no gene match: 14. The CDR3 here is CASSFITARGQGNQPQHF. The DNA of the CDR3 is TGTGCCAGCAGTTTCATAACGGCCCGAGGACAGGGAAATCAGCCCCAGCATTTT.

This chain connects TRBV4-2 to TRBJ1-2; a weak D match, TRBD1 (5 bases). CDR3 length equals 15 residues. CDR1 LGHNA and CDR2 YNFKEQ come from the germline V gene. V dropped 3 bases and J dropped 6 bases, with 17 bases sitting between them. DNA of the CDR3: TGTGCCAGCAGCCAGATCCCCGGGACGGATGATGGCTACACCTTC. As protein: CASSQIPGTDDGYTF.

This chain uses TRBV4-1 with TRBJ2-3; D remains ambiguous. The CDR3 contains 13 residues. Trimming shortened V by 9 bases and J by 1 base, and 11 bases separated the two germline ends. CDR1 MGHRA and CDR2 YSYEKL come from the germline V gene. This CDR3 is CASDQGGTDTQYF. As DNA, the CDR3 is TGCGCCAGTGACCAAGGAGGCACAGATACGCAGTATTTT.

V is TRBV11-2 and J is TRBJ1-1, with 7 nucleotides matching TRBD1. V lost 4 bases, J lost 5 bases, and 7 bases stayed unmatched. The CDR3 consists of 14 residues. Germline V gene sequence: CDR1 SGHAT, CDR2 FQNNGV. The CDR3 DNA reads as TGTGCCAGCAGCTATACGACAGGGAGAACTGAAGCTTTCTTT. Translating gives CASSYTTGRTEAFF.

This clone was seen once. V and J are TRBV6-6 and TRBJ2-3; D gene unclear. This CDR3 contains 13 residues. Trimming left V 7 bases short and J 4 bases short, with 12 bases between. In germline, CDR1 is MNHNY, CDR2 SVGAGI (reference sequence). Written as DNA, the CDR3 is TGTGCCAGCACCCAACAGTCCCCAGATACGCAGTATTTT. It codes for CASTQQSPDTQYF.

Only one count was recorded for this clone. The gene calls are TRBV15 and TRBJ2-7; no clear D gene. CDR3 length: 13 residues. Trimming took off 3 bases at V and 5 bases at J, with 11 bases between the two ends. Germline values: CDR1 LNHNV, CDR2 YYDKDF (reference sequence). The CDR3 spells CATSSVTLDEQYF. CDR3 nucleotide sequence: TGTGCCACCAGCAGCGTTACTCTGGACGAGCAGTACTTC.

This chain joins TRBV12-5 and TRBJ2-1; 8 bases map to TRBD1. The germline CDR1 and CDR2 sequences are LGHNT and FRNRAP. This CDR3 has 14 residues. The ends lost 5 bases at V and 10 bases at J; junction bases unmatched: 10. The CDR3 bases are TGTGCTAGTGGTACCCGGACAGGGTTCAACGAGCAGTTCTTC. It specifies CASGTRTGFNEQFF.

The chain uses TRBV11-3 and TRBJ1-1; weak D call: TRBD1 (6 bases). From germline, CDR1 is SGHNT and CDR2 YENEEA. The CDR3 sequence is 13 residues long. The V end lost 5 bases, the J end lost 8 bases, and 15 bases lay between the germline ends. The CDR3 sequence: CASSHVQGTEAFF. In DNA form, the CDR3 reads TGTGCCAGCAGCCACGTTCAGGGGACCGAAGCTTTCTTT.

A word on this clone: An end of the junction differs from the germline gene, which may be a read error. The rearrangement links TRBV30 to TRBJ1-1, with 10 positions matching TRBD1. The CDR3 length is 13 residues. CDR1 and CDR2 from the germline V gene are GTSNPN and SVGIG (reference sequence). Here the CDR3 reads CAWDRGLNAEAFF. The CDR3 DNA follows: TGTGCCTGGGACAGGGGGCTGAACGCTGAAGCTTTCTTT.